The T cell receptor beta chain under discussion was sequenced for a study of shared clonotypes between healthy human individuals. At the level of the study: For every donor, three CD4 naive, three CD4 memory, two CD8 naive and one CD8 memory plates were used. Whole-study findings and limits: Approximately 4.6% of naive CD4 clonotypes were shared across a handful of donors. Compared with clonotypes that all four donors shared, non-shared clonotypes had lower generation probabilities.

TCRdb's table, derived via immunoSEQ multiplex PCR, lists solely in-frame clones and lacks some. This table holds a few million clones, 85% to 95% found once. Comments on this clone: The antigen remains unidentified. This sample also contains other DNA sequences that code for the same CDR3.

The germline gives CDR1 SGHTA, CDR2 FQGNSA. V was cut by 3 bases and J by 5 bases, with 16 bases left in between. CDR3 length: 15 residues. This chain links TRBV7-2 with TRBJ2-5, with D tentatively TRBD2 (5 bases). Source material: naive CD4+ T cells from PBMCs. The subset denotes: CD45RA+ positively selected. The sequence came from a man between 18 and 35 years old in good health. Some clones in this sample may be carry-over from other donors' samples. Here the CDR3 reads CASSFGLAGVETQYF. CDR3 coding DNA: TGTGCCAGCAGCTTCGGACTGGCCGGGGTGGAGACCCAGTACTTC.